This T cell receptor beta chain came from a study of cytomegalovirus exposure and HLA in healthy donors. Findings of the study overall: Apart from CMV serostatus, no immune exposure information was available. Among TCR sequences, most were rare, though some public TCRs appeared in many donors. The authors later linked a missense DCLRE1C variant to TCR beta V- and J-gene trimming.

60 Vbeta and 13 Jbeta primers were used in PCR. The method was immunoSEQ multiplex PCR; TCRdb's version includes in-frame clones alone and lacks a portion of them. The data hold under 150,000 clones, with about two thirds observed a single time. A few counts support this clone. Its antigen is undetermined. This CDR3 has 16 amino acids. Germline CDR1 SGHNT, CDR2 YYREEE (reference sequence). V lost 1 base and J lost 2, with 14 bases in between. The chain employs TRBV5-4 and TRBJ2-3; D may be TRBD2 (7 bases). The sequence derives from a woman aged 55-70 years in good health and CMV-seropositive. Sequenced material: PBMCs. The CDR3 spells CASSLMLGGDTDTQYF. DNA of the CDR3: TGTGCCAGCAGCTTGATGTTAGGGGGGGACACAGATACGCAGTATTTT. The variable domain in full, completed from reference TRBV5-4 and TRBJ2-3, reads ETGVTQSPTHLIKTRGQQVTLRCSSQSGHNTVSWYQQALGQGPQFIFQYYREEENGRGNFPPRFSGLQFPNYSSELNVNALELDDSALYLCASSLMLGGDTDTQYFGPGTRLTVL.